Below are 12 T cell receptor beta chains sequenced from a single sample in a study of OX40 agonist ivuxolimab in advanced cancers. The method was the immunoSEQ multiplex PCR assay. TCRdb stores this immuneACCESS table with in-frame sequences only. Part of the clones is absent; in the studies checked, under half of the shortfall reflects unresolved V genes, and no reason is known for the rest. The sample table lists tens of thousands of clones, about 88% of them with a count of one. The ten most abundant clones make up more than 0.25% of the sample. Specimen: CD4+ or CD8+ T cells sorted from blood, collected in a trial of the OX40 agonist ivuxolimab. The receptors stem from an adult with an advanced solid tumor such as melanoma, head and neck, liver or kidney cancer.

This sequence joins TRBV28 and TRBJ1-4, with D hard to call. Germline V gene lookup returns CDR1 MDHEN and CDR2 SYDVKM. CDR3 length equals 11 residues. V lost 6 bases, J lost 8 bases, and 7 bases lay in between. This CDR3 is CASRGGEKLFF. Here the CDR3 DNA reads TGTGCCAGCAGAGGTGGGGAAAAACTGTTTTTT.

The CDR3 bases are TGTGCCAGCAGCAGACTAGCGGGCGGGACCCAGTACTTC. Residues: CASSRLAGGTQYF. This chain uses TRBV9 with TRBJ2-5; 10 bases map to TRBD2. J was trimmed by 7 bases and V by 4 bases; bases with no gene match: 4. The CDR3 totals 13 residues. Germline lookup yields CDR1 SGDLS and CDR2 YYNGEE. The entire variable domain, with the rest obtained from reference TRBV9 and TRBJ2-5, is as follows: DSGVTQTPKHLITATGQRVTLRCSPRSGDLSVYWYQQSLDQGLQFLIQYYNGEERAKGNILERFSAQQFPDLHSELNLSSLELGDSALYFCASSRLAGGTQYFGPGTRLLVL.

This chain uses TRBV7-2 with TRBJ2-3, with 9 bases aligning to TRBD2. Germline trimming cut 3 bases from V and 7 bases from J; bases unmatched to any gene: 8. Per the germline V gene, CDR1 is SGHTA and CDR2 is FQGNSA. The CDR3 is made up of 15 amino acids. CDR3 loop: CASSFGGGAGYTQYF. The DNA of the CDR3 is TGTGCCAGCAGCTTCGGCGGGGGGGCCGGGTATACGCAGTATTTT. Based on the CDR3 plus reference TRBV7-2 and TRBJ2-3, the full variable domain is GAGVSQSPSNKVTEKGKDVELRCDPISGHTALYWYRQSLGQGLEFLIYFQGNSAPDKSGLPSDRFSAERTGGSVSTLTIQRTQQEDSAVYLCASSFGGGAGYTQYFGPGTRLTVL.

This clone was observed once. The chain links TRBV6-6 to TRBJ2-7, with 11 bases that match TRBD2. With 7 bases clipped from V and 3 bases from J, the junction kept 2 bases outside the gene matches. This CDR3 spans 13 amino acids. Per germline, CDR1 MNHNY and CDR2 SVGAGI (reference sequence). The CDR3 nucleotides are TGTGCCAGCATCGGGACTAGCGGCTACGAGCAGTACTTC. It specifies CASIGTSGYEQYF.

V is TRBV11-2 and J is TRBJ1-4; 8 bases align to TRBD1. From germline, CDR1 is SGHAT and CDR2 FQNNGV. V shed 5 bases and J 5 bases; nucleotides not matched to a gene: 7. The CDR3 extends over 15 amino acids. Here the CDR3 DNA reads TGTGCCAGCAGCCCCCCGGGACAGGAGAATGAAAAACTGTTTTTT. This translates into CASSPPGQENEKLFF.

CDR3: CASNRGGNSPLHF. The CDR3, as DNA: TGTGCCAGCAACCGGGGGGGGAATTCACCCCTCCACTTT. The chain uses TRBV5-6 and TRBJ1-6; a possible D gene is TRBD1 (5 bases). The CDR3 has 13 amino acids. Between the trimmed V and J ends, which lost 6 bases and 7 bases, there was a span of 11 bases. The germline V gene encodes CDR1 SGHDT and CDR2 YYEEEE.

The V call is TRBV6-4, the J call TRBJ2-1, with 9 positions matching TRBD1. From germline, CDR1 is MRHNA and CDR2 SNTAGT. Trimming at V came to 5 bases and at J to 0 bases, leaving 5 bases not matched to a gene. The CDR3 extends over 16 amino acids. CDR3 protein: CASSRQGGGSYNEQFF. The CDR3 coding sequence is TGTGCCAGCAGTCGACAGGGGGGAGGCTCCTACAATGAGCAGTTCTTC.

This chain uses TRBV30 with TRBJ1-4; no clear D gene. This CDR3 comprises 14 residues. The germline V gene encodes CDR1 GTSNPN and CDR2 SVGIG (reference sequence). V was pared by 3 bases and J by 4 bases, with 12 bases between. CDR3 bases: TGTGCCTGGAGGGGGTACGGCCGTAATGAAAAACTGTTTTTT. It translates to CAWRGYGRNEKLFF.

This sequence joins TRBV5-6 and TRBJ1-6; D gene ambiguous. This CDR3 has 14 amino acids. The germline V gene encodes CDR1 SGHDT and CDR2 YYEEEE. V dropped 1 base and J dropped 8 bases, with 10 bases sitting between them. The CDR3 coding sequence is TGTGCCAGCAGCTTGCGAGGCAGTGATTCACCCCTCCACTTT. Protein sequence: CASSLRGSDSPLHF.

V usage is TRBV7-7 and J usage is TRBJ2-2; 7 bases are shared with TRBD1. Looked up from germline, CDR1 is SSHAT and CDR2 is FNYEAQ (reference sequence). The trim removed 5 bases at V and 2 bases at J, leaving 5 bases unmatched. CDR3 length: 15 residues. The CDR3 DNA reads TGTGCCAGCAGCCCACAGGGGTCCAACACCGGGGAGCTGTTTTTT. Amino acids: CASSPQGSNTGELFF.

V and J are TRBV18 and TRBJ2-5; D call uncertain. Trimming pared 5 bases from V and 1 base from J, leaving 5 bases between. Germline CDR1 reads KGHSH; CDR2 reads LQKENI. This CDR3 contains 12 residues. The CDR3 DNA reads TGTGCCAGCTCATCCTTCCAAGAGACCCAGTACTTC. It encodes CASSSFQETQYF.

The V gene is TRBV29-1, the J gene TRBJ2-7; 7 nucleotides match TRBD1. This CDR3 has 12 residues. Per germline, CDR1 SQVTM and CDR2 ANQGSEA. The trim removed 7 bases at V and 2 bases at J, leaving 5 bases unmatched. This CDR3 is CSGRDRAYEQYF. The CDR3 DNA is TGCAGCGGCCGGGACAGAGCCTACGAGCAGTACTTC.